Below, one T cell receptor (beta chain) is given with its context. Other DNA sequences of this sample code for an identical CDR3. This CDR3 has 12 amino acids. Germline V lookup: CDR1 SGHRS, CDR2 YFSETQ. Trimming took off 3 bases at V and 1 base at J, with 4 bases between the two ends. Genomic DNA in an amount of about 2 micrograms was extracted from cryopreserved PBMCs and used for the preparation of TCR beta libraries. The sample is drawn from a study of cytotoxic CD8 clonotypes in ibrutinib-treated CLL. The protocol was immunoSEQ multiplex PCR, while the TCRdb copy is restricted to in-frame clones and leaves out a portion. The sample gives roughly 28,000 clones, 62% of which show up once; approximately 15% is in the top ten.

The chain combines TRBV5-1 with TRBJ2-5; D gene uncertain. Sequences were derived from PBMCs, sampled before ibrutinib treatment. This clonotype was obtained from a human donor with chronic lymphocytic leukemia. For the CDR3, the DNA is TGCGCCAGCAGCTCTCCCCAAGAGACCCAGTACTTC. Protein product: CASSSPQETQYF.